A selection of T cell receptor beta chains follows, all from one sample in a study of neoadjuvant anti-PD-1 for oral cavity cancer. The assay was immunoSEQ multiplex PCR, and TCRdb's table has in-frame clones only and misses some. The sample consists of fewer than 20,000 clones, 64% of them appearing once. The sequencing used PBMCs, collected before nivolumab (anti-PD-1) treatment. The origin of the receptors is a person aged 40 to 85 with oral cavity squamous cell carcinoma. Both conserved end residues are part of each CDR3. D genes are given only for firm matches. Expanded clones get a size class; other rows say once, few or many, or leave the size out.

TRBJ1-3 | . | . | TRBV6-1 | TGTGCCAGCAGTGAAGGCAGCTCTGGAAACACCATATATTTT | CASSEGSSGNTIYF
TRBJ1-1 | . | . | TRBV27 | TGTGCCAGCAGTTTACAAGGGGCCCGTGCCACTGAAGCTTTCTTT | CASSLQGARATEAFF
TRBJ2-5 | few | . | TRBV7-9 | TGTGCCAGCAGCGAGGACCTGGGGCAAGAGACCCAGTACTTC | CASSEDLGQETQYF
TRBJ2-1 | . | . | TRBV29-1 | . | CSVWGRGIEKFF
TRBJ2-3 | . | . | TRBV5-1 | TGCGCCAGCAGCTTCCGGGACATAGGCACAGATACGCAGTATTTT | CASSFRDIGTDTQYF
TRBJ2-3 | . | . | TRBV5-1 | TGCGCCAGCAGCTTGTCGGACCCAGGCACAGATACGCAGTATTTT | CASSLSDPGTDTQYF
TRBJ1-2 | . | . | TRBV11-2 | TGTGCCAGCAGCCCCCCGGCTGGTTATGGCTACACCTTC | CASSPPAGYGYTF
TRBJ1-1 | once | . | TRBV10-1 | TGCGCCAGCAGTGATGGGGGCGCGGGGGACACTGAAGCTTTCTTT | CASSDGGAGDTEAFF
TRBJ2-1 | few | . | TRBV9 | TGTGCCAGCAGCACCCTGGGGGAGGACTACAATGAGCAGTTCTTC | CASSTLGEDYNEQFF
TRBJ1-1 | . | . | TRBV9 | TGTGCCAGCAGCCCACTAGAGGTCAGTGGTGAAGCTTTCTTT | CASSPLEVSGEAFF
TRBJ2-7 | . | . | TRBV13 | TGTGCCAGCAGCTTAGCGACTCAGGAGTACGAGCAGTACTTC | CASSLATQEYEQYF
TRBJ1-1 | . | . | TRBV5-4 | TGTGCCAGCAGCAATCCCAGGGACCAAGATGGAGCTTTCTTT | CASSNPRDQDGAFF
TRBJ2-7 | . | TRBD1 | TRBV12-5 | TGTGCTAGTGGTTTCTCCGGGACAGGTGTGACCTACGAGCAGTACTTC | CASGFSGTGVTYEQYF
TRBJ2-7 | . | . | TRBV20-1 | TGCAGCGCCTCCAACCCCTACGAGCAGTACTTC | CSASNPYEQYF
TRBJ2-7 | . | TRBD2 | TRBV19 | TGTGCCAGTAGTATATATTACAGGACTAGCGGGAGCTACGAGCAGTACTTC | CASSIYYRTSGSYEQYF
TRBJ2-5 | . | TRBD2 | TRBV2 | TGTGCCAGCAGCCCGGGACTAGCGGTCCAAGAGACCCAGTACTTC | CASSPGLAVQETQYF
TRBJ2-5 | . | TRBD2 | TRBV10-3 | TGTGCCATCAGTGACCCAGCGGGAGGTGGGGAGACCCAGTACTTC | CAISDPAGGGETQYF
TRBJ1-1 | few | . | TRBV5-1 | TGCGCCAGCAGCTGGGGGACTTACATGAACACTGAAGCTTTCTTT | CASSWGTYMNTEAFF
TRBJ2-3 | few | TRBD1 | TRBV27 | TGTGCCAGCAGTTCGACAGGGTACACAGATACGCAGTATTTT | CASSSTGYTDTQYF
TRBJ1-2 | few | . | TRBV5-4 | TGTGCCAGCAGCTTGGCTGGACGGGACTATGGCTACACCTTC | CASSLAGRDYGYTF
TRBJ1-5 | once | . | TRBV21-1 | TGTGCCAGCCACGGGACAGATCTTAATCAGCCCCAGCATTTT | CASHGTDLNQPQHF
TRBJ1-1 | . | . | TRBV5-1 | TGCGCCAGCAGCTTGGGGACGGCGAACACTGAAGCTTTCTTT | CASSLGTANTEAFF
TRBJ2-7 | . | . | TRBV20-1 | TGCAGTGCCTTCCCTAGACGCGAGCAGTACTTC | CSAFPRREQYF
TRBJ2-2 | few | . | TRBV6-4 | TGTGCCAGCAGTGATGGAGGGAACACCGGGGAGCTGTTTTTT | CASSDGGNTGELFF
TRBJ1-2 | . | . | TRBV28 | TGTGCCAGCAGTTTAGCCGCGGGGATTTCTAACTATGGCTACACCTTC | CASSLAAGISNYGYTF
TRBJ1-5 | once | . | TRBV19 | TGTGCCAGTAAGGAGTCAGGCAATCAGCCCCAGCATTTT | CASKESGNQPQHF
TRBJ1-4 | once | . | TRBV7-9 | TGTGCCAGCAGCTTGAGCCGCCTTAATGAAAAACTGTTTTTT | CASSLSRLNEKLFF
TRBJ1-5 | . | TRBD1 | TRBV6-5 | TGTGCCAGCAGTTACTCTACAGGGGCCAATCAGCCCCAGCATTTT | CASSYSTGANQPQHF
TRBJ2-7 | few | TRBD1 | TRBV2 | TGTGCCAGCAGACAGGGGCCCCTCGAGCAGTACTTC | CASRQGPLEQYF
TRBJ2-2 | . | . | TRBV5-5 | TGTGCCAGCAGCTGGAGGGCGGTAGAGGCCAACACCGGGGAGCTGTTTTTT | CASSWRAVEANTGELFF
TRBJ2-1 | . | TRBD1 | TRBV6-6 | TGTGCCAGCAGTCGACAGGGGGCCTCCTACAATGAGCAGTTCTTC | CASSRQGASYNEQFF
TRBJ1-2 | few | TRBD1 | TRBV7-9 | TGTGCCAGCTCCCCAGGGGGCGGCTATGGCTACACCTTC | CASSPGGGYGYTF
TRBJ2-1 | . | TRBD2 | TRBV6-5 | TGTGCCAGCAGCGAGGTAGCGGGAAGCTACAATGAGCAGTTCTTC | CASSEVAGSYNEQFF
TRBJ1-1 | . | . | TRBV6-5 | TGTGCCAGCAGTTACGTGGGTATTAACACTGAAGCTTTCTTT | CASSYVGINTEAFF
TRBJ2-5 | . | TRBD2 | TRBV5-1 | TGCGCCAGCGCTACTAGCGGGAGAGGGGTAGAGACCCAGTACTTC | CASATSGRGVETQYF
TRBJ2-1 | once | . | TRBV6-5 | TGTGCCAGCAGCGCAAAGGGCCCACAGTTCTTC | CASSAKGPQFF
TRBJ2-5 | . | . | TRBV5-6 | TGTGCCAGCAGCTTGGGGCAAGAGACCCAGTACTTC | CASSLGQETQYF
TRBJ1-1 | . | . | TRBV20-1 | TGCACCGACGGGGGTGACACTGAAGCTTTCTTT | CTDGGDTEAFF